This is a list of T cell receptor beta chains from one sample in a study of blood T cells in healthy people across ages. TCRdb called the 5' RACE reads again in MiXCR, with one record for every CDR3 protein. The table shows 1.5 million to 2 million distinct CDR3 sequences, with around 36% occurring only once. Sequencing used blood. These receptors originate from a woman aged 30 to 39 in good health. Both conserved end residues are part of each CDR3. Fields, in order: J gene, V gene, clone size, D gene, CDR3 DNA, CDR3 protein. A D gene is named only where the DNA matches it firmly. Clone size is shown for a subset of rows, as once, few, many or a class of expanded clone.

>TRBJ2-1|TRBV10-3|-|-
TGTGCCATCAGTGAGCCCGGAAAAGAGACCCAGTTCTTC
CAISEPGKETQFF
>TRBJ2-1|TRBV10-3|-|TRBD1
TGTGCCATCAGTGAGATAGGACAGGCCAACTACAATGAGCAGTTCTTC
CAISEIGQANYNEQFF
>TRBJ2-3|TRBV7-9|-|TRBD2
TGTGCCAGCACCCCCAAGCAGCGGGGGGGCACAGATACGCAGTATTTT
CASTPKQRGGTDTQYF
>TRBJ2-7|TRBV13|many|-
TGTGCCAGCAGCGTTGGGGGGTACGAGCAGTACTTC
CASSVGGYEQYF
>TRBJ2-5|TRBV6-1|few|-
TGTGCCAGCAGTGAGGGGTTAAAGAGAACCCAGTACTTC
CASSEGLKRTQYF
>TRBJ2-7|TRBV27|-|TRBD2
TGTGCCAGCAGTTTTGTTAGCGGGTTTCTCTACGAGCAGTACTTC
CASSFVSGFLYEQYF
>TRBJ1-5|TRBV29-1|-|TRBD1
TGCAGCGTCGCGACAGGGTTCAATCAGCCCCAGCATTTT
CSVATGFNQPQHF
>TRBJ2-3|TRBV20-1|once|TRBD2
TGCAGTGCTAGAGAGGAACTAGCGGGACACCCAGCTTCAGATACGCAGTATTTT
CSAREELAGHPASDTQYF
>TRBJ2-5|TRBV28|-|-
TGTGCCAGCGATTCTCTCAGGGGGGGGGCAGAGACCCAGTACTTC
CASDSLRGGAETQYF
>TRBJ2-1|TRBV7-9|few|TRBD1
TGTGCCAGCAGCCAGGGACAGGGGGCACGGAATGAGCAGTTCTTC
CASSQGQGARNEQFF
>TRBJ1-4|TRBV3-1|few|TRBD1
TGTGCCAGCAGCCAACCGACAGGGATTAATGAAAAACTGTTTTTT
CASSQPTGINEKLFF
>TRBJ2-7|TRBV4-1|many|-
TGCGCCAGCAGCCAAGATGGGGGGATTGCCCTCTACGAGCAGTACTTC
CASSQDGGIALYEQYF
>TRBJ1-2|TRBV7-9|-|-
TGTGCCCTCGGACTGAAAGGAGGCGGCTACACCTTC
CALGLKGGGYTF
>TRBJ2-3|TRBV20-1|few|TRBD2
TGCAGTGCTGGAGTTGGCGGGAGACGCACAGATACGCAGTATTTT
CSAGVGGRRTDTQYF
>TRBJ1-6|TRBV20-1|-|-
TGCAGTGCGTACGTGGGACTGCATAATTCACCCCTCCACTTT
CSAYVGLHNSPLHF
>TRBJ1-6|TRBV28|-|TRBD1
TGTGCCAGCTCAGACAGGGTTTCCTATAATTCACCCCTCCACTTT
CASSDRVSYNSPLHF
>TRBJ2-7|TRBV29-1|many|TRBD2
TGCAGCGTCGGCGGGGGGATAAGCTCCTACGAGCAGTACTTC
CSVGGGISSYEQYF
>TRBJ2-5|TRBV13|few|-
TGTGCCAGCACCCAGGGACACAAAGAAGAGACCCAGTACTTC
CASTQGHKEETQYF
>TRBJ2-5|TRBV6-2/TRBV6-3|-|-
TGTGCCAGCAGTTACGGGGGGGCTCGCCAAGAGACCCAGTACTTC
CASSYGGARQETQYF
>TRBJ2-2|TRBV9|-|-
TGTGCCAGCAGCCCAAGAATGACCGGGGAGCTGTTTTTT
CASSPRMTGELFF
>TRBJ2-7|TRBV28|few|-
TGTGCCAGCAGGGTAGTCCCATCCTACGAGCAGTACTTC
CASRVVPSYEQYF
>TRBJ2-1|TRBV7-8|-|TRBD2
TGTGCCAGCAGCTCAACCGGGACTAGCGGGAGGGCCGCCTCCTACAATGAGCAGTTCTTC
CASSSTGTSGRAASYNEQFF
>TRBJ1-2|TRBV12-3/TRBV12-4|few|-
TGTGCCAGCACCATCGACGCGGGGGACTACACCTTC
CASTIDAGDYTF
>TRBJ2-7|TRBV15|few|TRBD1
TGTGCCACCAGCAGAGGAGGGGGCTCCTATGGGCAGTACTTC
CATSRGGGSYGQYF
>TRBJ2-1|TRBV5-6|few|-
TGTGCCAGCAGCTTCGGGGGCTGGGAGTTCTTC
CASSFGGWEFF
>TRBJ1-4|TRBV2|-|-
TGTGCCGGCAGTGACCCAGCGGCGCCGGGACACCTTGCAACTAATGAAAAACTGTTTTTT
CAGSDPAAPGHLATNEKLFF
>TRBJ2-7|TRBV5-1|-|-
TGCGCCAGCAGCTTGGGACTAGGAGCCGAGAACTACGAGCAGTACTTC
CASSLGLGAENYEQYF
>TRBJ2-4|TRBV3-1|few|-
TGTGCCAGCAGCCAAGAATTCGAGGGTCCAAAGCAGTACTTC
CASSQEFEGPKQYF
>TRBJ2-7|TRBV14|few|TRBD2
TGTGCCAGCAGCCAAATGTCTAGCGGGCGCTACGAGCAGTACTTC
CASSQMSSGRYEQYF
>TRBJ2-3|TRBV2|-|-
TGTGCCAGCAGCCGGGACTTAGCTCAAGATACGCAGTATTTT
CASSRDLAQDTQYF
>TRBJ2-7|TRBV6-6|few|-
TGTGCCAGCAGCCTCCCGCCGGGCTACGAGCAGTACTTC
CASSLPPGYEQYF
>TRBJ2-5|TRBV20-1|-|TRBD2
TGCAGTGCCCCGGTGGGGTTCGGGGGGGGCCTGGAGACCCAGTACTTC
CSAPVGFGGGLETQYF
>TRBJ2-2|TRBV7-9|-|-
TGTGCCAGCAGCTTAGTCGGCCAGGCCGGGGAGCTGTTTTTT
CASSLVGQAGELFF
>TRBJ2-7|TRBV4-2|many|TRBD2
TGTGCCAGCAGCCAAGGTACGGCTAGCGGGGCTCCCTCCTACGAGCAGTACTTC
CASSQGTASGAPSYEQYF
>TRBJ2-7|TRBV7-2|-|-
TGTGCCAGCAGCTTAGAAACAGGCGTCTCCTACGAGCAGTACTTC
CASSLETGVSYEQYF
>TRBJ1-2|TRBV12-3/TRBV12-4|-|-
TGTGCCAGCAGTTTCGAGGGGAGGCATGGCTACACCTTC
CASSFEGRHGYTF
>TRBJ2-3|TRBV5-1|few|-
TGCGCCAGCAGCTTGCTTAGGGTCGCCGATACGCAGTATTTT
CASSLLRVADTQYF
>TRBJ2-7|TRBV7-9|few|-
TGTGCCAGCAGCCAAACCCTCTGCGAGCAGTACTTC
CASSQTLCEQYF
>TRBJ1-1|TRBV20-1|few|-
TGCAGTGCCTGGCAGGACGGCACTGAAGCTTTCTTT
CSAWQDGTEAFF
>TRBJ2-7|TRBV2|-|TRBD1
TGTGCCATGGGGACAGCCCACGAGCAGTACTTC
CAMGTAHEQYF
>TRBJ2-7|TRBV4-2|-|-
TGTGCCAGCAGCCAAGATTTGTCTAGCGAGTCCTACGAGCAGTACTTC
CASSQDLSSESYEQYF
>TRBJ2-1|TRBV24-1|-|-
TGTGCCACCAGTGAACCGGGACCTGGCAATGAGCAGTTCTTC
CATSEPGPGNEQFF
>TRBJ2-1|TRBV5-1|few|-
TGCGCCAGCAGCTTTACCGGGATCAATGAGCAGTTCTTC
CASSFTGINEQFF
>TRBJ2-5|TRBV11-2|-|TRBD1
TGTGCCAGCAGCTTAGATTGGGTGGACAGGGGGGCTCGGGAGACCCAGTACTTC
CASSLDWVDRGARETQYF
>TRBJ2-7|TRBV9|-|-
TGTGCCAGCAGCGTAGGATCGGGGGCCCACGAGCAGTACTTC
CASSVGSGAHEQYF
>TRBJ2-7|TRBV28|few|TRBD2
TGTGCCAGCAAACCGGGGGGGGAGGCCTACGAGCAGTACTTC
CASKPGGEAYEQYF
>TRBJ2-7|TRBV5-6|-|-
TGTGCCAGCAGCATTGGACAGATCCTCTCCTACGAGCAGTACTTC
CASSIGQILSYEQYF
>TRBJ1-1|TRBV25-1|-|-
TGTGCCAGCAGTGAAAGTTCACTGGCCCCCTGGAATGATGGAGCTTTCTTT
CASSESSLAPWNDGAFF
>TRBJ1-5|TRBV21-1|few|-
TGTGCCAGCACCCCGGGTAGTCAGCCCCAGCATTTT
CASTPGSQPQHF
>TRBJ1-5|TRBV30|-|TRBD1
TGTGCCTGGAGTAGGGAGGGACAGGTTAATCAGCCCCAGCATTTT
CAWSREGQVNQPQHF
>TRBJ2-7|TRBV6-5|-|TRBD2
TGTGCCAGCAGCCCAACCGGGAGGGGCCACGAGCAGTACTTC
CASSPTGRGHEQYF
>TRBJ2-7|TRBV29-1|many|-
TGCAGCGTAGTCTCCTACGAGCAGTACTTC
CSVVSYEQYF
>TRBJ2-5|TRBV20-1|-|-
TGCAGTGCTAGTGAAGGGCTAGGGGTCCAAGAGACCCAGTACTTC
CSASEGLGVQETQYF
>TRBJ2-1|TRBV2|-|-
TGTGCCAGCAGTGCCCTACCGGAGGCTAGGTACAATGAGCAGTTCTTC
CASSALPEARYNEQFF
>TRBJ1-2|TRBV20-1|many|-
TGCAGTGCTCCACGGACGGGGAGTCGGGGCTACACCTTC
CSAPRTGSRGYTF
>TRBJ2-5|TRBV10-3|few|TRBD1
TGTGCCATCAGCGGGACAGCTCAAGAGACCCAGTACTTC
CAISGTAQETQYF
>TRBJ2-7|TRBV4-1|few|-
TGCGCCAGCAGCCAACTTATAAGTACAGGGCCCTACGAGCAGTACTTC
CASSQLISTGPYEQYF
>TRBJ2-5|TRBV5-6|-|-
TGTGCCAGCAGCCAAAACCGCGGACAGACCCAGTACTTC
CASSQNRGQTQYF